The TCR beta chain under discussion was sequenced for a study of cytotoxic CD8 clonotypes in ibrutinib-treated CLL. About this clone: Its specificity is not known.

Deep sequencing aimed at 1 in 200,000 to 1 in 1 million T cells' resolution. Clones were sequenced by immunoSEQ multiplex PCR, and TCRdb holds only the in-frame ones, with some missing. Of almost 85,000 clones listed, 86% were seen once; the top ten hold more than 5%. Study outcomes and limitations: For progressing versus sustained-remission patients, sampling times were not the same.

TCR beta libraries used about 1.8 micrograms of genomic DNA from cryopreserved PBMCs. The sequence was collected from a human donor with chronic lymphocytic leukemia. The sample in question was PBMCs, obtained before ibrutinib treatment.

The chain's CDR3 is CATSRSGHATQPQHF. The CDR3 DNA is TGTGCCACCAGCAGGTCGGGGCACGCAACTCAGCCCCAGCATTTT. This chain links TRBV15 with TRBJ1-5; a weak D match, TRBD1 (5 bases). CDR1 is LNHNV and CDR2 is YYDKDF in the germline V gene (reference sequence). V was pared by 3 bases and J by 6 bases, with 15 bases between. The CDR3 has 15 amino acids.